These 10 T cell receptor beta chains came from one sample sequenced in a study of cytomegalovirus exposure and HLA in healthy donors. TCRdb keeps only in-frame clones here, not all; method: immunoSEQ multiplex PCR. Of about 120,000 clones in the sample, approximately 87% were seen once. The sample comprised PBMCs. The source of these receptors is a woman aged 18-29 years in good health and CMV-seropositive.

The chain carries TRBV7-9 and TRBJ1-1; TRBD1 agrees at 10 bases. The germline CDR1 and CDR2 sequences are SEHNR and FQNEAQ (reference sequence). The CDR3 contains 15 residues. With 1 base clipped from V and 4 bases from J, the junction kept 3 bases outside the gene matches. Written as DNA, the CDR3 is TGTGCCAGCAGCTTAGGGACAGGGGGTTTCACTGAAGCTTTCTTT. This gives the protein CASSLGTGGFTEAFF.

The CDR3 region has the DNA TGCGCCAGCAGCCAAGATTGGGGGGGAGTCAAGACTGAAGCTTTCTTT. Protein sequence: CASSQDWGGVKTEAFF. The chain uses TRBV4-3 and TRBJ1-1, with D maybe TRBD1 (5 bases). CDR3 size: 16 residues. With 0 bases removed from V and 5 bases from J, the gap between germline ends came to 16 bases. CDR1 is LGHNA and CDR2 is YSLEER in the germline V gene.

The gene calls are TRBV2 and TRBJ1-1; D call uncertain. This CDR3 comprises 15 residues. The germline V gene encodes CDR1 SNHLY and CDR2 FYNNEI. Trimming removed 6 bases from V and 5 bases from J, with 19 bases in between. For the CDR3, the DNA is TGTGCCAGCAGCGCTGTGACCGCCCGGCGGACTGAAGCTTTCTTT. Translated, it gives CASSAVTARRTEAFF.

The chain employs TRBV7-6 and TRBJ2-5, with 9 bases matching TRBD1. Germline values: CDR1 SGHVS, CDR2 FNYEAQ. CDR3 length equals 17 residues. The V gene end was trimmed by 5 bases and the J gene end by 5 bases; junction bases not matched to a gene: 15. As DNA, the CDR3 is TGTGCCAGCAGCATCCTCCGGGACAGGGCCGATCGCGAGACCCAGTACTTC. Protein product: CASSILRDRADRETQYF.

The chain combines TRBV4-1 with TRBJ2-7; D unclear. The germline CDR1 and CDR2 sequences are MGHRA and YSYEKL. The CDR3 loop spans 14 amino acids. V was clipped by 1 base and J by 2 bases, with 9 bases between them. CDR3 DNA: TGCGCCAGCAGCCAAGTGCTGGCCACCTACGAGCAGTACTTC. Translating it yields CASSQVLATYEQYF.

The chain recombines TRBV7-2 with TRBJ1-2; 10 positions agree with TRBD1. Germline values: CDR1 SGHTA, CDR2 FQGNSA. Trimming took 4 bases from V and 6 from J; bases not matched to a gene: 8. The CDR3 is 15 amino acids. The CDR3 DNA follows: TGTGCCAGCAGCTCCCGACAGGGGGCTTTACATGGCTACACCTTC. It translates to CASSSRQGALHGYTF.

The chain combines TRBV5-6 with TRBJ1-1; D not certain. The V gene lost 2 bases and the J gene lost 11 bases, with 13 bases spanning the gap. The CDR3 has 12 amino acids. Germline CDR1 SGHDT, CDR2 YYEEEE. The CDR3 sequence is CASSFGALEAFF. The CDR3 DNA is TGTGCCAGCAGCTTCGGAGCTTTAGAGGCTTTCTTT.

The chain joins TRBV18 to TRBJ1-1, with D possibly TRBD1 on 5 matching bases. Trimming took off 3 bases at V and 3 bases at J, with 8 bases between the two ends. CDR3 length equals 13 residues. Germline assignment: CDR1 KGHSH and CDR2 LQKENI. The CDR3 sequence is CASSPRRDTEAFF. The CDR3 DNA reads TGTGCCAGCTCACCCCGCAGGGACACTGAAGCTTTCTTT.

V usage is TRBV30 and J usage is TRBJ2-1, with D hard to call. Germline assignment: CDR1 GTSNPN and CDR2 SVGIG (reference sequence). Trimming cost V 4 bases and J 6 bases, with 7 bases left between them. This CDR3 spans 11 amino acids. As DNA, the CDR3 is TGTGCCTGGACGGGTACCAATGAGCAGTTCTTC. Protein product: CAWTGTNEQFF.

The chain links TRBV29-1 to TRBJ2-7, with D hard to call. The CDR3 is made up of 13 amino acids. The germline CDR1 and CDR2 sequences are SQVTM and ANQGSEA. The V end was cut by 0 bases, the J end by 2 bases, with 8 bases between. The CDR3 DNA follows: TGCAGCGTTGAAGAGGGCTCGGCCTACGAGCAGTACTTC. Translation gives CSVEEGSAYEQYF.